The clone carrying this T cell receptor (beta chain) has a handful of counts. The record originates from a study of blood T cell repertoires in COVID-19. About the research overall: COVID-19 samples, acute and convalescent, were from the United States, Italy and Spain. PBMCs, B-cell-depleted T cells, or T cells were the source of the cDNA or gDNA that made up the material.

Original processing notes: For nucleated cells, counts were estimated from reference gene primer amplification. Clones were sequenced by immunoSEQ multiplex PCR, and TCRdb holds only the in-frame ones, with some missing. The DNA gave D and trimming, while V, J and clone size come from that table. This sample carries about 250,000 clones, around nine tenths of them seen once, and the ten largest clones take 1.6%. This sequence originates from a woman in her fifties or sixties who had recovered from COVID-19. The material sequenced was peripheral blood.

As DNA, the CDR3 is TGCGCCAGCAGCCCGACCCCCGGGGACTACGAGCAGTACTTC. Translated: CASSPTPGDYEQYF. This chain uses TRBV4-1 with TRBJ2-7, with a possible D match to TRBD2 (5 bases). Trimming removed 4 bases from V and 3 bases from J, with 13 bases in between. From germline, CDR1 is MGHRA and CDR2 YSYEKL. CDR3 length: 14 amino acids.